The present TCR beta chain was sequenced within a study of blood T cells in healthy people across ages. The study drew donors from healthy Caucasian individuals in Russia aged roughly 6 to 90. The authors extracted at least 6 micrograms of total RNA per sample. The CDR3 spans 14 residues. V dropped 4 bases and J dropped 5 bases, with 14 bases sitting between them. Using a J-beta primer mix together with a sample-barcoded 5' primer, a second PCR was run for roughly 7 to 12 cycles. A tag from a template-switch adaptor with 12 random nucleotides marked each cDNA molecule. TCRdb re-called the 5' RACE reads through MiXCR, storing one row per CDR3 protein. This table holds more than 600,000 distinct CDR3 sequences, 20% to 25% found once. The same data also contributed to another study, on T cells of mothers and their children.

The sample taken for sequencing was blood. This clonotype was obtained from a boy aged 5-17 years in good health. The chain uses TRBV12-3 or TRBV12-4 and TRBJ1-2; D uncertain. The CDR3 reads CASSWRVVGYGYTF. The CDR3 nucleotides read TGTGCCAGCAGTTGGAGGGTGGTAGGATATGGCTACACCTTC.